This TCR beta chain was recovered during a study of T cell clonality in common variable immunodeficiency. With respect to this clone: Antigen: not known. The read falls 3 residues short of the CDR3 end, and the missing part is taken from the germline J gene.

The ends lost 5 bases at V and 5 bases at J; junction bases unmatched: 11. The CDR3 length is 16 residues. Germline CDR1 is PRHDT and CDR2 is FYEKMQ (reference sequence). Study-wide results and limits: Compared with healthy controls, CVID subjects showed increased TCRbeta clonality, mostly in about a third. In common variable immunodeficiency, TCR beta chains reportedly carried fewer deletions and N-nucleotide insertions.

Clones were sequenced by immunoSEQ multiplex PCR, and TCRdb holds only the in-frame ones, with some missing. The sample has about 52,000 clones, none seen only once. Sequences were obtained from peripheral blood mononuclear cells. The rearrangement joins TRBV13 to TRBJ2-5; 10 nucleotides match TRBD1. The TCR originated in a person aged 18 to 75 in good health. CDR3 bases read: TGTGCCAGCAGCGACTCGAGGACAGGGGGGAGTGAGACC. Protein product: CASSDSRTGGSET. In full, the CDR3 is CASSDSRTGGSETQYF. Full variable domain (rest looked up from reference TRBV13 and TRBJ2-5): AAGVIQSPRHLIKEKRETATLKCYPIPRHDTVYWYQQGPGQDPQFLISFYEKMQSDKGSIPDRFSAQQFSDYHSELNMSSLELGDSALYFCASSDSRTGGSETQYFGPGTRLLVL.